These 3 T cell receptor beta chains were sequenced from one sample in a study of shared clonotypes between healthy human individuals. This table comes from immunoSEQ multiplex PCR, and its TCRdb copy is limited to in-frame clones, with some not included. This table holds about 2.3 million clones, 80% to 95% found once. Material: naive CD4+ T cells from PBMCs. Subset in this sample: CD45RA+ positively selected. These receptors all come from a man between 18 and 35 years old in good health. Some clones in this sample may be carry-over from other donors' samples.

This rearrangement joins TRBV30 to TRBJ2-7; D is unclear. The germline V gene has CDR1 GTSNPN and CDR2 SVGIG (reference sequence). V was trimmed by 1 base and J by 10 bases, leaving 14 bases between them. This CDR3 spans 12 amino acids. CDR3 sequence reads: CAWSANQWDQYF. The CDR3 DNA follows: TGTGCCTGGAGTGCGAACCAGTGGGATCAGTACTTC.

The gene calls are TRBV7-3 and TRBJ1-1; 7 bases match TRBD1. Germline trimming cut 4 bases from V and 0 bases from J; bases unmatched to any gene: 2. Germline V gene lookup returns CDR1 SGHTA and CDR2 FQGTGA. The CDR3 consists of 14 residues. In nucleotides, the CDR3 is TGTGCCAGCAGCTCGGACAGGCTGAACACTGAAGCTTTCTTT. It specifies CASSSDRLNTEAFF.

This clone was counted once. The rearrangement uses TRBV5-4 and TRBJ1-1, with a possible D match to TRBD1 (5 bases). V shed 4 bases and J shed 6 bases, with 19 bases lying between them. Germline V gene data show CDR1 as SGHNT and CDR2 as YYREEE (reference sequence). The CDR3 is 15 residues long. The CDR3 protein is CASSPTPRGEAEAFF. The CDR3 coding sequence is TGTGCCAGCAGCCCAACCCCTAGGGGCGAGGCTGAAGCTTTCTTT. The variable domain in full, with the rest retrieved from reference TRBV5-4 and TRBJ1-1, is ETGVTQSPTHLIKTRGQQVTLRCSSQSGHNTVSWYQQALGQGPQFIFQYYREEENGRGNFPPRFSGLQFPNYSSELNVNALELDDSALYLCASSPTPRGEAEAFFGQGTRLTVV.